This T cell receptor beta chain appears in the sequencing data of a study of radiotherapy plus CTLA-4 blockade in lung cancer. Study-wide findings and caveats: Among blood TCR repertoires after radiotherapy plus ipilimumab, tumor-derived clones expanded.

Clones were read by immunoSEQ multiplex PCR, and TCRdb kept only the in-frame ones, dropping some. The sample includes around 80,000 clones, about four fifths of them seen just once. As regards this clone: Its antigen is currently unknown.

Ipilimumab-mediated CTLA-4 blockade plus focal radiation was given to patients having chemo-refractory metastatic non-small-cell lung cancer. The CDR3 spans 13 residues. V was pared by 4 bases and J by 1 base, with 7 bases between. Germline V lookup: CDR1 KGHSH, CDR2 LQKENI. This TCR was sampled from a human donor with non-small cell lung cancer who had stable disease on radiotherapy plus ipilimumab. The chain couples TRBV18 to TRBJ2-5; D remains unclear. Sequences were derived from peripheral blood, sampled from a patient treated with radiotherapy plus ipilimumab. CDR3 in amino acids: CASSLGIQETQYF. The CDR3 nucleotides are TGTGCCAGCTCACTAGGAATCCAAGAGACCCAGTACTTC. Filled out from reference TRBV18 and TRBJ2-5, the complete variable domain reads NAGVMQNPRHLVRRRGQEARLRCSPMKGHSHVYWYRQLPEEGLKFMVYLQKENIIDESGMPKERFSAEFPKEGPSILRIQQVVRGDSAAYFCASSLGIQETQYFGPGTRLLVL.